This T cell receptor beta chain is from a study of T cell responses to AZD1222 COVID-19 vaccine. In the study overall: The analysis combined second doses at about 4 or about 12 weeks.

With respect to this clone: Antigen specificity is unknown.

The study's findings and limits: No repertoire was sampled before or during the peak T cell response, only after it. In the spike-specific TCR repertoire, nearly half reportedly target unmutated variant regions. The donor group comprised mostly white British people and more females; the analysis possibly underestimated clonal diversity.

The CDR3 extends over 15 amino acids. V was pared by 1 base and J by 6 bases, with 16 bases between. Germline assignment: CDR1 MGHRA and CDR2 YSYEKL. The table came from immunoSEQ multiplex PCR; TCRdb's copy has only in-frame clones and leaves some out. In the table there are more than 85,000 clones, 70% to 90% of which are singletons. This clonotype was obtained from an adult in good health. The material sequenced was peripheral blood, taken on day 0 of AZD1222 vaccination. The chain has TRBV4-1 and TRBJ2-7; weak D call: TRBD1 (5 bases). CDR3 DNA: TGCGCCAGCAGCCAAGGGTACAGGCCCGGTTTCGAGCAGTACTTC. Its protein product is CASSQGYRPGFEQYF.